The 16 T cell receptor beta chains reported below all come from one sample, sequenced in a study of PD-L1 blockade in urothelial cancer. Time point given: pretreatment peripheral blood. Clones were sequenced by immunoSEQ multiplex PCR, and TCRdb holds only the in-frame ones, with some missing. This sample has roughly 30,000 clones, with nearly 85% found just once. Sequenced material: PBMCs, taken around atezolizumab (anti-PD-L1) treatment. The receptors derive from a man aged 60 to 69 with urothelial cancer.

The genes are TRBV2 and TRBJ2-1; 9 nucleotides match TRBD2. The CDR3 is 13 amino acids. Germline CDR1 and CDR2: SNHLY and FYNNEI. Trimming took 8 bases from V and 5 from J; bases not matched to a gene: 4. The CDR3 region has the DNA TGTGCCAGCGCCCGACTAGCGGACAATGAGCAGTTCTTC. Encoded protein: CASARLADNEQFF.

This chain joins TRBV5-1 and TRBJ2-1; D is ambiguous. The CDR3 is made up of 15 amino acids. Germline CDR1 SGHRS, CDR2 YFSETQ. The germline V and J ends were trimmed by 1 base and 7 bases, with 15 bases remaining between them. In DNA, the CDR3 is TGCGCCAGCAGCTTGAAATTATCGGCGGTGAATGAGCAGTTCTTC. Amino acid sequence: CASSLKLSAVNEQFF.

V gene TRBV15 combines with J gene TRBJ2-7; 7 bases align to TRBD1. V gave up 1 base and J gave up 3 bases; unmatched junction bases: 0. The germline CDR1 and CDR2 sequences are LNHNV and YYDKDF (reference sequence). The CDR3 spans 13 residues. Written as DNA, the CDR3 is TGTGCCACCAGCAGAGGGGACAGCTACGAGCAGTACTTC. The encoded protein is CATSRGDSYEQYF.

The chain uses TRBV11-2 and TRBJ1-1; 8 nucleotides line up with TRBD1. J gave up 3 bases and V 5 bases, and 2 bases lay outside the gene matches. Germline V lookup: CDR1 SGHAT, CDR2 FQNNGV. The CDR3 extends over 13 amino acids. The CDR3, as DNA: TGTGCCAGCAGCCCAGGGGGCGACACTGAAGCTTTCTTT. As protein: CASSPGGDTEAFF.

The chain is built from TRBV11-2 and TRBJ2-5, with unresolved D. The germline V gene encodes CDR1 SGHAT and CDR2 FQNNGV. Trimming removed 5 bases from V and 5 bases from J, with 6 bases in between. This CDR3 region has 11 residues. The CDR3 is CASSDSETQYF. The CDR3 DNA reads TGTGCCAGCAGCGACTCGGAGACCCAGTACTTC. The whole variable domain, remainder taken from reference TRBV11-2 and TRBJ2-5, is EAGVAQSPRYKIIEKRQSVAFWCNPISGHATLYWYQQILGQGPKLLIQFQNNGVVDDSQLPKDRFSAERLKGVDSTLKIQPAKLEDSAVYLCASSDSETQYFGPGTRLLVL.

V gene TRBV7-8 combines with J gene TRBJ1-2; 7 bases align to TRBD1. Unmatched junction bases numbered 11, after V lost 4 bases and J lost 12 bases. CDR3 length: 13 residues. Looked up from germline, CDR1 is SGHVS and CDR2 is FQNEAQ. The chain's CDR3 is CASSSRRGGADTF. The CDR3 DNA sequence: TGTGCCAGCAGCTCCCGGCGAGGGGGCGCGGACACCTTC. The whole variable domain, remainder taken from reference TRBV7-8 and TRBJ1-2, is GAGVSQSPRYKVAKRGQDVALRCDPISGHVSLFWYQQALGQGPEFLTYFQNEAQLDKSGLPSDRFFAERPEGSVSTLKIQRTQQEDSAVYLCASSSRRGGADTFGSGTRLTVV.

The genes are TRBV7-2 and TRBJ2-5, with a tentative D call TRBD1 (5 bases). Per germline, CDR1 SGHTA and CDR2 FQGNSA. V gave up 1 base and J gave up 1 base, with 13 bases separating them. This CDR3 is 16 amino acids long. CDR3 protein: CASSLGGASPQETQYF. CDR3 sequence (DNA): TGTGCCAGCAGCTTAGGGGGCGCGAGTCCCCAAGAGACCCAGTACTTC.

CDR3 sequence: CASSSQGSGNTIYF. The DNA for the CDR3 is TGTGCCAGCAGCTCCCAGGGCTCTGGAAACACCATATATTTT. V gene TRBV7-2 combines with J gene TRBJ1-3; D is possibly TRBD1 (5 bases). The ends were cut back, 4 bases at V and 0 bases at J, with 7 bases in the middle. This CDR3 has 14 amino acids. CDR1 and CDR2 from the germline V gene are SGHTA and FQGNSA.

The chain is built from TRBV7-9 and TRBJ1-2; 10 nucleotides match TRBD1. V gave up 4 bases and J gave up 6 bases; unmatched junction bases: 14. CDR3 length equals 17 residues. Germline V gene lookup returns CDR1 SEHNR and CDR2 FQNEAQ (reference sequence). The CDR3 loop is CASSYPTGGSVIDGYTF. The DNA for the CDR3 is TGTGCCAGCAGCTATCCGACAGGGGGCAGCGTGATAGATGGCTACACCTTC.

The chain couples TRBV19 to TRBJ1-5; D is uncertain. V lost 5 bases to trimming and J lost 5 bases, with 10 bases between them. Germline V gives CDR1 LNHDA, CDR2 SQIVND (reference sequence). The CDR3 consists of 13 residues. The CDR3 DNA is TGTGCCAGTAGTTTGGGAGCGGATCAGCCCCAGCATTTT. Its translation: CASSLGADQPQHF.

This chain connects TRBV2 to TRBJ2-7; D possibly corresponds to TRBD1 (6 bases). The CDR3 totals 14 residues. V lost 9 bases to trimming and J lost 0 bases, with 15 bases between them. Germline V CDR1 and CDR2: SNHLY, FYNNEI. DNA of the CDR3: TGTGCCAGGCGGACAGCCCCGACCTCCTACGAGCAGTACTTC. Amino acid sequence: CARRTAPTSYEQYF.

The chain is built from TRBV5-6 and TRBJ2-3; D is unresolved. The germline CDR1 and CDR2 sequences are SGHDT and YYEEEE. Trimming pared 4 bases from V and 2 bases from J, leaving 14 bases between. The CDR3 runs to 15 residues. This CDR3 is CASSPPAAITDTQYF. The CDR3 DNA reads as TGTGCCAGCAGCCCCCCCGCCGCGATCACAGATACGCAGTATTTT.

The rearrangement uses TRBV10-2 and TRBJ1-5; D possibly corresponds to TRBD1 (5 bases). CDR3 length: 13 residues. V was cut by 8 bases and J by 3 bases, with 11 bases left in between. Germline CDR1 reads WSHSY; CDR2 reads SAAADI. CDR3 protein: CASHDSFNQPQHF. The CDR3 nucleotides are TGCGCCAGCCACGACAGCTTCAATCAGCCCCAGCATTTT.

The chain has TRBV7-6 and TRBJ2-3; 7 bases are a match to TRBD2. J lost 5 bases, V lost 5 bases, and 13 bases had no gene match. CDR1 is SGHVS and CDR2 is FNYEAQ in the germline V gene. The CDR3 runs 16 residues. The CDR3 is CASSPSGEGREDTQYF. For the CDR3, the DNA is TGTGCCAGCAGCCCCTCGGGGGAGGGCCGAGAAGATACGCAGTATTTT. Together with reference TRBV7-6 and TRBJ2-3, the CDR3 gives the full variable domain: GAGVSQSPRYKVTKRGQDVALRCDPISGHVSLYWYRQALGQGPEFLTYFNYEAQQDKSGLPNDRFSAERPEGSISTLTIQRTEQRDSAMYRCASSPSGEGREDTQYFGPGTRLTVL.

The chain uses TRBV9 and TRBJ2-6, with TRBD1 identical over 7 bases. J gave up 0 bases and V 4 bases, and 7 bases lay outside the gene matches. There are 17 residues in the CDR3. Germline V lookup: CDR1 SGDLS, CDR2 YYNGEE. The CDR3 loop reads CASSLRDRHSGANVLTF. DNA for the CDR3: TGTGCCAGCAGCCTCCGGGACAGACACTCTGGGGCCAACGTCCTGACTTTC.

The chain has TRBV5-1 and TRBJ2-1, with TRBD2 identical over 7 bases. There are 14 residues in the CDR3. The trim removed 2 bases at V and 12 bases at J, leaving 11 bases unmatched. CDR1 and CDR2 from the germline V gene are SGHRS and YFSETQ. CDR3 nucleotide sequence: TGCGCCAGCAGCTTTGTTATGCGGGAGTCTAGGCAGTTCTTC. It encodes CASSFVMRESRQFF. Based on the CDR3 plus reference TRBV5-1 and TRBJ2-1, the full variable domain is KAGVTQTPRYLIKTRGQQVTLSCSPISGHRSVSWYQQTPGQGLQFLFEYFSETQRNKGNFPGRFSGRQFSNSRSEMNVSTLELGDSALYLCASSFVMRESRQFFGPGTRLTVL.